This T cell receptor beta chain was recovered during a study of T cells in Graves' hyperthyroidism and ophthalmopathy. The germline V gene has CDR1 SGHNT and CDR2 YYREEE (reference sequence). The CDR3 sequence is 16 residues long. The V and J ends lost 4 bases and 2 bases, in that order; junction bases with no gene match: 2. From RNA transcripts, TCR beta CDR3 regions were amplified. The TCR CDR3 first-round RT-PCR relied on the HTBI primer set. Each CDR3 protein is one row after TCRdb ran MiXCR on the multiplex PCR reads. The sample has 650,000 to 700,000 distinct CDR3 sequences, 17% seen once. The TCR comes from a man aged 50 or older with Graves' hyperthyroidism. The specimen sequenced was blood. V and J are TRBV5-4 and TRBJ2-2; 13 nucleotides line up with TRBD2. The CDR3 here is CASSMGLAGNTGELFF. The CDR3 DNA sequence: TGTGCCAGCAGCATGGGACTAGCGGGAAACACCGGGGAGCTGTTTTTT.